This TCR beta chain was identified in a study of T cell changes during pregnancy in multiple sclerosis. Profiling relied on immunoSEQ multiplex PCR, and the TCRdb table lists in-frame clones only, not all of them. The table has under 25,000 clones, roughly 87% seen once; the top ten hold 7% to 8%. The CDR3 is 14 residues long. Trimming removed 6 bases from V and 6 bases from J; junction bases left unmatched: 7. Per the germline V gene, CDR1 is MNHEY and CDR2 is SMNVEV (reference sequence). The rearrangement links TRBV27 to TRBJ1-5, with 8 bases fitting TRBD1. This TCR was sampled from a female donor with multiple sclerosis, enrolled in a pregnancy study. Material: CD8+ T cells from peripheral blood mononuclear cells, obtained after pregnancy. The CDR3 protein is CASSSLQGGQPQHF. The CDR3 bases are TGTGCCAGCAGCTCCTTACAGGGGGGTCAGCCCCAGCATTTT.